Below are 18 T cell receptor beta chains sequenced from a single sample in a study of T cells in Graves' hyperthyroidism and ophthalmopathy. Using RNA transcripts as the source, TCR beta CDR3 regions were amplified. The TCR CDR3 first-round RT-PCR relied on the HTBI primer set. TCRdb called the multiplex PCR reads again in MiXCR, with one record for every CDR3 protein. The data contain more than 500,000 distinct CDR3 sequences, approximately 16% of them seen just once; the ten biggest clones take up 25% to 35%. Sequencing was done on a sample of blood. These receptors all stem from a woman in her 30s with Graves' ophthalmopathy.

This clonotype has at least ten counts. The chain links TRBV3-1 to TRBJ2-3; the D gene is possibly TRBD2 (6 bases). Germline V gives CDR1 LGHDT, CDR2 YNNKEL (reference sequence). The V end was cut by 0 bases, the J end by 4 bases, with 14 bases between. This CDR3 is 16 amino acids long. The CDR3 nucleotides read TGTGCCAGCAGCCAAGACGGAGCGGGTCTCGCAGATACGCAGTATTTT. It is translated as CASSQDGAGLADTQYF.

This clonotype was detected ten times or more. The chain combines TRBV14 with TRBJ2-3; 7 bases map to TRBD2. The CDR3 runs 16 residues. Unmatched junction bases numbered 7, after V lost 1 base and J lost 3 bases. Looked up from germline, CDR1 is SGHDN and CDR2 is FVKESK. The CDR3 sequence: CASSQAYRGRTDTQYF. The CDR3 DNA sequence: TGTGCCAGCAGCCAAGCGTATCGCGGGAGAACAGATACGCAGTATTTT.

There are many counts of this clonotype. CDR3 coding DNA: TGTGCCAGCAGCTCCGCAGGTACTGCTGGAAACACCATATATTTT. Translating it yields CASSSAGTAGNTIYF. The rearrangement links TRBV7-2 to TRBJ1-3; D uncertain. This CDR3 has 15 residues. Trimming took off 4 bases at V and 2 bases at J, with 12 bases between the two ends. CDR1 SGHTA and CDR2 FQGNSA come from the germline V gene. The full variable domain, with the rest looked up from reference TRBV7-2 and TRBJ1-3, is GAGVSQSPSNKVTEKGKDVELRCDPISGHTALYWYRQSLGQGLEFLIYFQGNSAPDKSGLPSDRFSAERTGGSVSTLTIQRTQQEDSAVYLCASSSAGTAGNTIYFGEGSWLTVV.

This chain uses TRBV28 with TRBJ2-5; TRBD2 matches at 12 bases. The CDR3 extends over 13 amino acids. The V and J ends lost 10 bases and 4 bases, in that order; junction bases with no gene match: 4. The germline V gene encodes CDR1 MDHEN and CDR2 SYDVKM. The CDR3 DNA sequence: TGTGCCACTTCTAGCGGGAGGGTAGAGACCCAGTACTTC. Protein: CATSSGRVETQYF.

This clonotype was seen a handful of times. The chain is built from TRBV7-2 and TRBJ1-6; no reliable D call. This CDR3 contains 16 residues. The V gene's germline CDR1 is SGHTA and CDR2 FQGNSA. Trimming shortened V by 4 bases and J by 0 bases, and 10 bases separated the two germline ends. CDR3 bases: TGTGCCAGCAGCTCCAGGTCGAGCTCCTATAATTCACCCCTCCACTTT. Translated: CASSSRSSSYNSPLHF. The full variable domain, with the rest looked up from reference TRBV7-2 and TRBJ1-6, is GAGVSQSPSNKVTEKGKDVELRCDPISGHTALYWYRQSLGQGLEFLIYFQGNSAPDKSGLPSDRFSAERTGGSVSTLTIQRTQQEDSAVYLCASSSRSSSYNSPLHFGNGTRLTVT.

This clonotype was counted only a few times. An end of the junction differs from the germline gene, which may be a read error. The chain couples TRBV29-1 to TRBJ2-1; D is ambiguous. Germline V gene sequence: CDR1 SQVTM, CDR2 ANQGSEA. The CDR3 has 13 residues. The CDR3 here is CSVVEPNYDEQFF. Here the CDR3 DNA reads TGCAGCGTTGTTGAGCCAAACTACGATGAGCAGTTCTTC.

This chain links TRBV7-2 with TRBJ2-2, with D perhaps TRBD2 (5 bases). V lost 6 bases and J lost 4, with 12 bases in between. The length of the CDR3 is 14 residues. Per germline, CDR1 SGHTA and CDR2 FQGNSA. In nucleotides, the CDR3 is TGTGCCAGCAGACCCGGGATCCCCACCGGGGAGCTGTTTTTT. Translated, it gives CASRPGIPTGELFF.

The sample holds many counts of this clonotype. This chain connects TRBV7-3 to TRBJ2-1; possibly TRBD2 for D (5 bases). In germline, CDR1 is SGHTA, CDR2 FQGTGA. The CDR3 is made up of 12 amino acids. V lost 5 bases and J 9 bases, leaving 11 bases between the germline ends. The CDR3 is CASSPTSGEQFF. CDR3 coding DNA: TGTGCCAGCAGCCCCACGAGCGGTGAGCAGTTCTTC.

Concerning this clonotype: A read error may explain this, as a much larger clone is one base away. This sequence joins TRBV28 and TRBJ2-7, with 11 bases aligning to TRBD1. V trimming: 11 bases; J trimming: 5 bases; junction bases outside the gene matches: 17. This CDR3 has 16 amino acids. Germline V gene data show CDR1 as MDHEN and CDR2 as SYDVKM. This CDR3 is CAGITDRGLPGDEQYF. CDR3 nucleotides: TGTGCCGGCATTACGGACAGGGGGCTCCCGGGGGACGAGCAGTACTTC.

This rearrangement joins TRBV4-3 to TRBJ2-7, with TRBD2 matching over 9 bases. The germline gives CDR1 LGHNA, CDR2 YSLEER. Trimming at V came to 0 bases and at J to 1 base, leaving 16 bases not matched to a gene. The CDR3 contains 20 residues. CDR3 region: CASSQEIPSGRIVRSYEQYF. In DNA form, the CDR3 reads TGCGCCAGCAGCCAAGAAATACCCAGCGGGAGGATCGTCCGGTCCTACGAGCAGTACTTC.

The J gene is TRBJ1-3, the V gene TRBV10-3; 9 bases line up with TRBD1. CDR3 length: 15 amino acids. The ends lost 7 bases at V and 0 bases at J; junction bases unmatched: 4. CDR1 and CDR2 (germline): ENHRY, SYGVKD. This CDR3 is CAIMGTGISGNTIYF. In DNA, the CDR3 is TGTGCCATCATGGGGACAGGGATCTCTGGAAACACCATATATTTT.

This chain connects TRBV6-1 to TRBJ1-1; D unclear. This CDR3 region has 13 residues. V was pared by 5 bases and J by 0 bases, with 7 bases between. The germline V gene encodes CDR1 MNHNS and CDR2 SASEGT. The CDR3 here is CASSYGMNTEAFF. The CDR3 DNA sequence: TGTGCCAGCAGTTATGGGATGAACACTGAAGCTTTCTTT.

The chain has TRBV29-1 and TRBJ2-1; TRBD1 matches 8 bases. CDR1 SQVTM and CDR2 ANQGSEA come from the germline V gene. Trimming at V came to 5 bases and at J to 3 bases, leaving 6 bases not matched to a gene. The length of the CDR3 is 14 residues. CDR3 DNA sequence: TGCAGCGTTTACCGGGACAGGCTCTACAATGAGCAGTTCTTC. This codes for CSVYRDRLYNEQFF.

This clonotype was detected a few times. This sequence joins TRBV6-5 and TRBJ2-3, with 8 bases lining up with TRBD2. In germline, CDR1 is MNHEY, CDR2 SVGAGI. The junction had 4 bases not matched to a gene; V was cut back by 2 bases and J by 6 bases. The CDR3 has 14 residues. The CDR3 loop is CASSYGRGADTQYF. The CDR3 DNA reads TGTGCCAGCAGTTACGGGCGGGGGGCGGATACGCAGTATTTT.

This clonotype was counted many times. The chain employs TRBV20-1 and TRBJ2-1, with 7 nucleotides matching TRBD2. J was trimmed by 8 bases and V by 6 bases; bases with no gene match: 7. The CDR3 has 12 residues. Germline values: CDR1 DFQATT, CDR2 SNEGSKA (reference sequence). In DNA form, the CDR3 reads TGCAGTGCACTGAGCGGGAAAGATGAGCAGTTCTTC. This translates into CSALSGKDEQFF.

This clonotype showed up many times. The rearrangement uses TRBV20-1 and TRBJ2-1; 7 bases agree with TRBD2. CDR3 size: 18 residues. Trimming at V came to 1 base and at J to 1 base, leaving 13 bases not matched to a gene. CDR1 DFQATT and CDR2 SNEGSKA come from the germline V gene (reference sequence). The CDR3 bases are TGCAGTGCTAGAGGCATACCCCGCGGGAGATTATCCTACAATGAGCAGTTCTTC. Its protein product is CSARGIPRGRLSYNEQFF.

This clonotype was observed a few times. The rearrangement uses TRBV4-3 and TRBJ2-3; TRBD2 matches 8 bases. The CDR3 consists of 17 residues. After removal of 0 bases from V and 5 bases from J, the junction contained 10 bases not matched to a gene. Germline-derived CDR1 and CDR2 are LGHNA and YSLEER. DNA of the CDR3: TGCGCCAGCAGCCAAGATCGGCGAGCGGGAGTGGAAGATACGCAGTATTTT. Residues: CASSQDRRAGVEDTQYF.

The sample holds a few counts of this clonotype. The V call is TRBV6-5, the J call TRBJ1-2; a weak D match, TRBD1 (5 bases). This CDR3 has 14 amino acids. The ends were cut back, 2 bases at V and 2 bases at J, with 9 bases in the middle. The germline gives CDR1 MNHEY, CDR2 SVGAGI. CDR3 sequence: CASSYPGVNYGYTF. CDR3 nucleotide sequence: TGTGCCAGCAGTTACCCGGGGGTGAACTATGGCTACACCTTC.